What follows are 30 T cell receptor beta chains derived from one specimen sequenced in a study of identical twins. MiXCR, run by TCRdb on the 5' RACE reads, gives a single entry per CDR3 protein. The sample holds 300,000 to 400,000 distinct CDR3 sequences; 10% to 15% are singletons and the top ten take 6% to 9%. These data were also reused for a study on yellow fever vaccine responses in identical twins.

The sample consisted of CD8+ T cells sorted from blood. These receptors were collected from a woman between 18 and 30 years old in good health.

V usage is TRBV18 and J usage is TRBJ2-1; no reliable D call. Trimming took off 3 bases at V and 3 bases at J, with 12 bases between the two ends. The CDR3 has 15 residues. Germline values: CDR1 KGHSH, CDR2 LQKENI. CDR3 amino acids: CASSPGSTYYNEQFF. As DNA, the CDR3 is TGTGCCAGCTCACCGGGGTCTACCTACTACAATGAGCAGTTCTTC.

V is TRBV28 and J is TRBJ2-7; TRBD1 aligns across 9 bases. Losses at the gene ends were 6 bases for V and 3 bases for J; bases not matched to a gene: 6. This CDR3 is 14 amino acids long. Germline V lookup: CDR1 MDHEN, CDR2 SYDVKM. The CDR3 coding sequence is TGTGCCAGCAGGGGGACAGGGCTTGGCTACGAGCAGTACTTC. Amino acid sequence: CASRGTGLGYEQYF.

The rearrangement links TRBV14 to TRBJ2-1; 12 bases agree with TRBD2. After removal of 3 bases from V and 7 bases from J, the junction contained 16 bases not matched to a gene. The germline V gene encodes CDR1 SGHDN and CDR2 FVKESK. CDR3 length: 19 residues. Here the CDR3 DNA reads TGTGCCAGCAGCCAGGGAGGCGCTAGCGGGAGGGCCGGTAGGAATGAGCAGTTCTTC. Translating it yields CASSQGGASGRAGRNEQFF.

There are a few counts of this clonotype. The CDR3 loop reads CASSGTSATGELFF. CDR3 in DNA: TGTGCCAGTTCGGGGACTAGCGCCACCGGGGAGCTGTTTTTT. The rearrangement links TRBV6-2 or TRBV6-3 to TRBJ2-2; 10 bases fit TRBD2. The V segment lost 9 bases and the J segment 4 bases; nucleotides outside the gene matches: 5. Germline V gene data show CDR1 as MNHEY and CDR2 as SVGEGT. The CDR3 covers 14 residues.

The table lists this clonotype with a few counts. V and J are TRBV6-1 and TRBJ2-1; 8 bases map to TRBD2. The germline V gene has CDR1 MNHNS and CDR2 SASEGT. The J segment lost 6 bases and the V segment lost 1 base, leaving 2 bases of the junction unmatched. There are 14 residues in the CDR3. In DNA form, the CDR3 reads TGTGCCAGCAGTGAAGGGACTAGCCTCAATGAGCAGTTCTTC. Amino acids: CASSEGTSLNEQFF.

CDR3 residues: CASSEASSVYGYTF. For the CDR3, the DNA is TGTGCCAGCAGTGAAGCTTCGTCCGTGTATGGCTACACCTTC. The gene calls are TRBV2 and TRBJ1-2; D gene ambiguous. This CDR3 comprises 14 residues. Germline CDR1 reads SNHLY; CDR2 reads FYNNEI. Trimming took 0 bases from V and 5 from J, leaving 10 bases between them.

The rearrangement joins TRBV9 to TRBJ1-2; 9 nucleotides line up with TRBD1. This CDR3 comprises 15 residues. Germline V lookup: CDR1 SGDLS, CDR2 YYNGEE. The V segment lost 0 bases and the J segment 8 bases; nucleotides outside the gene matches: 8. CDR3 sequence: CASSVDGTGKAGYTF. DNA for the CDR3: TGTGCCAGCAGCGTAGACGGGACAGGGAAAGCGGGCTACACCTTC.

The chain has TRBV4-2 and TRBJ2-1, with D possibly matching TRBD2 (6 bases). CDR3 size: 16 residues. Trimming took 1 base from V and 9 from J, leaving 19 bases between them. Germline assignment: CDR1 LGHNA and CDR2 YNFKEQ. CDR3 DNA sequence: TGTGCCAGCAGCCAAGCCCAGGTTGACCTGGAGGGTGAGCAGTTCTTC. This codes for CASSQAQVDLEGEQFF.

V usage is TRBV28 and J usage is TRBJ2-2; D possibly corresponds to TRBD2 (6 bases). The V gene's germline CDR1 is MDHEN and CDR2 SYDVKM. Trimming left V 6 bases short and J 5 bases short, with 13 bases between. This CDR3 is 14 amino acids long. CDR3 residues: CASSPSGGTGELFF. The DNA for the CDR3 is TGTGCCAGCAGCCCTAGTGGGGGGACCGGGGAGCTGTTTTTT.

This sequence joins TRBV6-5 and TRBJ2-7; 11 bases match TRBD1. The CDR3 is made up of 16 amino acids. After removal of 2 bases from V and 5 bases from J, the junction contained 8 bases not matched to a gene. Looked up from germline, CDR1 is MNHEY and CDR2 is SVGAGI. This CDR3 reads CASSYQPGQGADEQYF. The CDR3 DNA is TGTGCCAGCAGTTACCAGCCCGGACAGGGGGCGGACGAGCAGTACTTC.

A few counts support this clonotype. The junction departs from the called germline gene at one end, perhaps through a read error. The chain links TRBV3-1 to TRBJ2-3; 7 nucleotides agree with TRBD2. This CDR3 is 17 amino acids long. The V gene's germline CDR1 is LGHDT and CDR2 YNNKEL (reference sequence). CDR3 nucleotide sequence: TGTGCCACCAGCCAAGATTATCGGGGGGACAGCACAGATACGCAGTATTTT. Translating it yields CATSQDYRGDSTDTQYF.

A few counts support this clonotype. The V gene is TRBV28, the J gene TRBJ2-1; TRBD2 matches at 9 bases. V gave up 5 bases and J gave up 5 bases; unmatched junction bases: 7. The CDR3 contains 15 residues. The germline CDR1 and CDR2 sequences are MDHEN and SYDVKM. The CDR3 bases are TGTGCCAGCAGTCCGGGACTAGCAGTCCACAATGAGCAGTTCTTC. Translated, it gives CASSPGLAVHNEQFF.

The rearrangement links TRBV27 to TRBJ1-1; 7 bases line up with TRBD1. V lost 5 bases and J lost 0; bases outside the gene matches: 9. The CDR3 is made up of 16 amino acids. The germline V gene has CDR1 MNHEY and CDR2 SMNVEV (reference sequence). The CDR3 sequence is CASSPSGTVMNTEAFF. The CDR3 DNA follows: TGTGCCAGCAGTCCCTCCGGGACAGTAATGAACACTGAAGCTTTCTTT.

This clonotype appeared a few times. The genes are TRBV20-1 and TRBJ2-1; no firm D call. The V gene lost 0 bases and the J gene lost 3 bases, with 6 bases spanning the gap. The CDR3 runs 13 residues. Per germline, CDR1 DFQATT and CDR2 SNEGSKA (reference sequence). This CDR3 is CSARDLGYNEQFF. CDR3 sequence (DNA): TGCAGTGCTAGAGATCTCGGCTACAATGAGCAGTTCTTC.

This clonotype was observed a few times. This rearrangement joins TRBV2 to TRBJ2-3; 13 bases are a match to TRBD2. The germline gives CDR1 SNHLY, CDR2 FYNNEI. The CDR3 spans 14 residues. V dropped 10 bases and J dropped 4; count of bases not matched to a gene: 5. The CDR3 reads CANGLAGVPDTQYF. CDR3 in DNA: TGTGCCAACGGACTAGCGGGGGTTCCAGATACGCAGTATTTT. Filled out from reference TRBV2 and TRBJ2-3, the complete variable domain reads EPEVTQTPSHQVTQMGQEVILRCVPISNHLYFYWYRQILGQKVEFLVSFYNNEISEKSEIFDDQFSVERPDGSNFTLKIRSTKLEDSAMYFCANGLAGVPDTQYFGPGTRLTVL.

The chain couples TRBV7-9 to TRBJ2-2; 8 nucleotides match TRBD1. V shed 5 bases, J shed 3 bases, and the junction held 8 bases outside the gene matches. This CDR3 contains 16 residues. The germline V gene has CDR1 SEHNR and CDR2 FQNEAQ (reference sequence). As DNA, the CDR3 is TGTGCCAGCAGCGCGACAGGGGAGGTGTACACCGGGGAGCTGTTTTTT. Residues: CASSATGEVYTGELFF.

This clonotype was counted between two and nine times. This chain connects TRBV15 to TRBJ2-3; D may be TRBD1 or TRBD2 (5 bases each). The V gene's germline CDR1 is LNHNV and CDR2 YYDKDF (reference sequence). The CDR3 length is 14 residues. Trimming took 5 bases from V and 2 from J, leaving 11 bases between them. In DNA form, the CDR3 reads TGTGCCACCAGCTCGCCGGGACCCACAGATACGCAGTATTTT. This codes for CATSSPGPTDTQYF.

The chain links TRBV29-1 to TRBJ2-7, with D maybe TRBD1 (6 bases). Germline-derived CDR1 and CDR2 are SQVTM and ANQGSEA. Trimming took off 0 bases at V and 0 bases at J, with 12 bases between the two ends. The CDR3 runs to 15 residues. The CDR3 spells CSVEDPTDSSYEQYF. CDR3 DNA: TGCAGCGTTGAAGACCCTACGGACAGCTCCTACGAGCAGTACTTC.

This clonotype was detected only a few times. The genes are TRBV7-6 and TRBJ2-7; 7 bases are a match to TRBD1. CDR1 and CDR2 (germline): SGHVS, FNYEAQ. The CDR3 has 15 residues. V shed 1 base, J shed 5 bases, and the junction held 8 bases outside the gene matches. For the CDR3, the DNA is TGTGCCAGCAGCTTAGGCACAGGGGTAGGAGACGAGCAGTACGTC. As protein: CASSLGTGVGDEQYV.

The J gene is TRBJ2-7, the V gene TRBV5-6; weak D call: TRBD1 (5 bases). The CDR3 contains 15 residues. Germline V gene data show CDR1 as SGHDT and CDR2 as YYEEEE. V dropped 6 bases and J dropped 2 bases, with 18 bases sitting between them. CDR3 residues: CASTLSREDAYEQYV. The CDR3, as DNA: TGTGCCAGCACCCTGTCCAGGGAAGACGCCTACGAGCAGTACGTC.

This clonotype showed up many times. V is TRBV29-1 and J is TRBJ1-1, with 9 bases fitting TRBD1. The CDR3 consists of 13 residues. V lost 3 bases to trimming and J lost 5 bases; unmatched junction nucleotides: 4. Germline values: CDR1 SQVTM, CDR2 ANQGSEA. The CDR3 is CSVEGTGLTEAFF. The CDR3 DNA sequence: TGCAGCGTTGAGGGGACAGGGCTAACTGAAGCTTTCTTT.

This clonotype has at least ten counts. The gene calls are TRBV12-3 or TRBV12-4 and TRBJ2-7; no clear D gene. The CDR3 spans 12 residues. V was clipped by 5 bases and J by 5 bases, with 10 bases between them. The CDR3 DNA reads TGTGCCAGCAGTCCTTCGTTTGACGAGCAGTACTTC. Amino acids: CASSPSFDEQYF.

CDR3 coding DNA: TGTGCCAGCAGTTCCCGGACTAGCGGGAGTGACATTCAGTACTTC. Translated, it gives CASSSRTSGSDIQYF. The rearrangement links TRBV27 to TRBJ2-4, with 13 positions matching TRBD2. The trim removed 4 bases at V and 8 bases at J, leaving 5 bases unmatched. The CDR3 runs to 15 residues. Germline V gene data show CDR1 as MNHEY and CDR2 as SMNVEV (reference sequence).

This clonotype has more than one count but fewer than ten. V usage is TRBV9 and J usage is TRBJ1-2; D possibly corresponds to TRBD1 (6 bases). V gave up 4 bases and J gave up 7 bases, with 11 bases separating them. Germline CDR1 is SGDLS and CDR2 is YYNGEE. This CDR3 contains 12 residues. DNA for the CDR3: TGTGCCAGCAGCCCGAGAGGGGGTGGCTACACCTTC. Encoded protein: CASSPRGGGYTF.

In this sample, this clonotype turned up many times. The chain employs TRBV27 and TRBJ2-3; D remains ambiguous. Trimming removed 3 bases from V and 4 bases from J, with 5 bases in between. CDR1 is MNHEY, CDR2 SMNVEV, per germline (reference sequence). The CDR3 length is 12 residues. For the CDR3, the DNA is TGTGCCAGCAGTTTTCGGTCAGATACGCAGTATTTT. It yields the protein CASSFRSDTQYF.

This clonotype has a count of ten or more. This chain connects TRBV12-3 or TRBV12-4 to TRBJ2-3; D perhaps matches TRBD2 (5 bases). The CDR3 spans 11 residues. V lost 8 bases, J lost 5 bases, and 8 bases lay in between. CDR3 region: CASDAGDTQYF. The CDR3 DNA follows: TGTGCCAGCGACGCGGGAGATACGCAGTATTTT.

V usage is TRBV5-8 and J usage is TRBJ2-2, with unresolved D. Germline V gene sequence: CDR1 SGHTS, CDR2 YDEGEE. The CDR3 length is 17 residues. V lost 0 bases to trimming and J lost 2 bases, with 14 bases between them. CDR3 nucleotide sequence: TGTGCCAGCAGCTTGGGGCCCGTAATCGTCAACACCGGGGAGCTGTTTTTT. Translated, it gives CASSLGPVIVNTGELFF.

A few counts support this clonotype. The genes are TRBV19 and TRBJ2-3, with 12 bases identical to TRBD1. The junction had 8 bases not matched to a gene; V was cut back by 4 bases and J by 9 bases. This CDR3 has 15 residues. CDR1 and CDR2 (germline): LNHDA, SQIVND (reference sequence). The CDR3 nucleotides are TGTGCCAGTAGTACCGGGACAGGGGGCGCGGGGACGCAGTATTTT. Its protein is CASSTGTGGAGTQYF.

This chain uses TRBV14 with TRBJ1-2, with D possibly being TRBD1 (6 bases). Germline loops: CDR1 SGHDN, CDR2 FVKESK. The CDR3 runs to 15 residues. The V and J ends lost 0 bases and 4 bases respectively, with 12 bases between them. The CDR3 DNA sequence: TGTGCCAGCAGCCAAGATCGGCAAGGGGGCTATGGCTACACCTTC. As protein: CASSQDRQGGYGYTF.

This clonotype was picked up many times. CDR3 coding DNA: TGTGCCAGCAGCTTAGGTTCTCAGTTCTTC. Translation gives CASSLGSQFF. The V call is TRBV7-9, the J call TRBJ2-1; no clear D gene. CDR3 length equals 10 residues. From germline, CDR1 is SEHNR and CDR2 FQNEAQ (reference sequence). The V end lost 1 base, the J end lost 13 bases, and 5 bases lay between the germline ends.